This section outlines one T cell receptor (beta chain) sequence together with its context. Its antigen is unidentified. The data belong to a study of T cells after yellow fever vaccination. Findings and caveats of the study: Bulk-population clonotypes that are abundant could appear as contaminants in FACS-sorted repertoires.

TCRdb independently ran MiXCR on the 5' RACE reads; one entry per CDR3 protein. The sample includes 500,000 to 650,000 distinct CDR3 sequences, 13% of them seen just once. The input for sequencing was PBMCs, taken on the day of the yellow fever booster vaccination. The TCR was taken from a man aged 30 to 45 who received the YFV17D yellow fever vaccine.

The CDR3: CASSIRLAYNEQFF. CDR3 sequence (DNA): TGTGCCAGTAGTATCAGACTAGCATACAATGAGCAGTTCTTC. This rearrangement joins TRBV19 to TRBJ2-1; the match to TRBD2 covers 7 bases. The CDR3 length is 14 residues. The junction had 3 bases not matched to a gene; V was cut back by 3 bases and J by 4 bases. Germline lookup yields CDR1 LNHDA and CDR2 SQIVND (reference sequence).